This TCR beta chain was sequenced for a study of response to subunit inactivated influenza vaccine. Study results and limitations: That few new T cells are recruited by each seasonal influenza vaccination was the authors' suggestion.

TCRdb re-called the RT-PCR reads with MiXCR, one entry per CDR3 protein. The sample has 290,000 or so distinct CDR3 sequences, roughly 22% seen once. After removal of 1 base from V and 1 base from J, the junction contained 2 bases not matched to a gene. Germline values: CDR1 DFQATT, CDR2 SNEGSKA (reference sequence). The CDR3 spans 15 residues. Comments on this clonotype: No antigen is known for it.

The sequences come from PBMCs from blood, collected around 22 months after vaccination. The receptor was isolated from a man aged 50 to 69 who received an inactivated influenza vaccine. V usage is TRBV20-1 and J usage is TRBJ2-3; 10 bases are shared with TRBD1. CDR3 nucleotides: TGCAGTGCTAGAGGAGGGACAGGGGGCACAGATACGCAGTATTTT. It codes for CSARGGTGGTDTQYF.